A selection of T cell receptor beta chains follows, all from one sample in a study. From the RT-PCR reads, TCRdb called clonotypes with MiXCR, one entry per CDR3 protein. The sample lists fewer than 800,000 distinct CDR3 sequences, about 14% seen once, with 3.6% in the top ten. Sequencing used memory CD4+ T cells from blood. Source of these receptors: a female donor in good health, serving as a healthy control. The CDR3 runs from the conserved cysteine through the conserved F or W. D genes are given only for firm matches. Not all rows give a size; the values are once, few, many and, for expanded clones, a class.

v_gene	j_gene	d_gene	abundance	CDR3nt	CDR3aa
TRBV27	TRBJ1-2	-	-	TGTGCCAGCAGTTTAGTGGGGCAGGGTCGATATGGCTACACCTTC	CASSLVGQGRYGYTF
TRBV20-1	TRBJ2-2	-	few	TGCAGTGCTAGAGGTGGTAGCGTAAACACCGGGGAGCTGTTTTTT	CSARGGSVNTGELFF
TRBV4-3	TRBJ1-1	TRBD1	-	TGCGCCAGCAGCTCCCTGACAGGGGCCTTTAACAATGAAGCTTTCTTT	CASSSLTGAFNNEAFF
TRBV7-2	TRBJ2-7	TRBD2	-	TGTGCCAGCAGCTTACTAGCGGGAGGTTCCCTCGAGCAGTACTTC	CASSLLAGGSLEQYF
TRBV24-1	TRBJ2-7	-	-	TGTGCCACCAGTGATAAAAGGACCGGCAGCGAGCAGTACTTC	CATSDKRTGSEQYF
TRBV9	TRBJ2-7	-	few	TGTGCCAGCAGCGTAGGACAAGGGGACGAGCAGTACTTC	CASSVGQGDEQYF
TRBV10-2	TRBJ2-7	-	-	TGCGCCAGCACCTTACAGAACGAGCAGTACTTC	CASTLQNEQYF
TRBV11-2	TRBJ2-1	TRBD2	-	TGTGCCAGCAAGGATAGCGGGGGCTATGAGCAGTTCTTC	CASKDSGGYEQFF
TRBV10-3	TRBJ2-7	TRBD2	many	TGTGCCATCAGTACTAGCGGGAGAGAGTACGAGCAGTACTTC	CAISTSGREYEQYF
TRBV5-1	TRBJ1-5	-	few	TGCGCCAGCAGCCCTTATCCGGGGAGGGTCAATCAGCCCCAGCATTTT	CASSPYPGRVNQPQHF
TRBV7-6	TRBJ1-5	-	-	TGTGCCAGCACCCCAGGACAAAATCAGCCCCAGCATTTT	CASTPGQNQPQHF
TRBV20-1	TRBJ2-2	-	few	TGCAGTGCTAGAGATAAGGGGCTAGCGAACACCGGGGAGCTGTTTTTT	CSARDKGLANTGELFF
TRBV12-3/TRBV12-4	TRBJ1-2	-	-	TGTGCCAGCAGTTTAGAGTCACCCTATGGCTACACCTTC	CASSLESPYGYTF
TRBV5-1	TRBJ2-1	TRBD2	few	TGCGCCAGCAGCAAATCCACACTAGCGGGGGGACAGAATGAGCAGTTCTTC	CASSKSTLAGGQNEQFF
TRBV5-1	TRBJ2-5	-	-	TGCGCCAGCAGCGTCGGGAGCAACCAAGAGACCCAGTACTTC	CASSVGSNQETQYF
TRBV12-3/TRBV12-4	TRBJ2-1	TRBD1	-	TGTGCCAGCACCCCCGGGACAGGGGGCTTCGATGAGCAGTTCTTC	CASTPGTGGFDEQFF
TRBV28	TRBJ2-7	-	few	TGTGCCAGCAGAACGGGGGTACACGACGAGCAGTACTTC	CASRTGVHDEQYF
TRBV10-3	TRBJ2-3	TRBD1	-	TGTGCCATCAGTGGGGGACAGGGGGCAACAGATACGCAGTATTTT	CAISGGQGATDTQYF
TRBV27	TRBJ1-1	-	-	TGTGCCAGCAGTTTAATGAGCATGGGCACTGAAGCTTTCTTT	CASSLMSMGTEAFF
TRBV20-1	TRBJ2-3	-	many	TGCAGTGCTAGAGTAAGCGGTCTAGACACAGATACGCAGTATTTT	CSARVSGLDTDTQYF
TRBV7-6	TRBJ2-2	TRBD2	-	TGTGCCAGCAGCCGTACTAGCGGGGACGCCGGGGAGCTGTTTTTT	CASSRTSGDAGELFF
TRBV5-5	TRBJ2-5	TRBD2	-	TGTGCCAGCAGCTATAACCCGACTAGCGGTTCGAGTGAGACCCAGTACTTC	CASSYNPTSGSSETQYF
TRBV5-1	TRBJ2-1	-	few	TGCGCCAGCAGCGCTACTGTAGGGGGGGCTGGGGAGCAGTTCTTC	CASSATVGGAGEQFF
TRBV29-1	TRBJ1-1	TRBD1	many	TGCAGCGTTGGACAGGGGGTGGACACTGAAGCTTTCTTT	CSVGQGVDTEAFF
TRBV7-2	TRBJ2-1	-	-	TGTGCCAGCATGGGTCTACAGTTCTTC	CASMGLQFF
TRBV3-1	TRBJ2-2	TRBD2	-	TGTGCCAGCAGCCAGGGACTAGCGGGAGGGGCCGGGGAGCTGTTTTTT	CASSQGLAGGAGELFF
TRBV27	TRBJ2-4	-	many	TGTGCCAGCAGTCCCCAGGGGAGTTGGGCCAAAAACATTCAGTACTTC	CASSPQGSWAKNIQYF
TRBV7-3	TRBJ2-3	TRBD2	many	TGTGCCAGCAGCTTAATCGCGGGAGCAGATACGCAGTATTTT	CASSLIAGADTQYF
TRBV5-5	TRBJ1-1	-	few	TGTGCCAGCAGCAAGAGGTTGACTGAAGCTTTCTTT	CASSKRLTEAFF
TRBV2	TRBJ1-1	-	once	TGTGCCAGCAGTTCCGTGAAGGGGGGGACTGAAGCTTTCTTT	CASSSVKGGTEAFF
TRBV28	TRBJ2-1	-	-	TGTGCCAGCAGTTTATACGGGCCGAGCTCCTACAATGAGCAGTTCTTC	CASSLYGPSSYNEQFF
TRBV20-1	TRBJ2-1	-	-	TGCAGTGCCGCGTTTGACGGTAACAATGAGCAGTTCTTC	CSAAFDGNNEQFF
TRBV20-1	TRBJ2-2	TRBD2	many	TGCAGTGCTAGAATAGCGGGAGGGACCGGGGAGCTGTTTTTT	CSARIAGGTGELFF
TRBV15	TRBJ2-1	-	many	TGTGCCACCAGCACTCATCTGGGGACGGCTGTTAATGAGCAGTTCTTC	CATSTHLGTAVNEQFF
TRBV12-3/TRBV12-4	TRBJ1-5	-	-	TGTGCCAGCAGTTACGATTTGGCGGTGGATCAGCCCCAGCATTTT	CASSYDLAVDQPQHF
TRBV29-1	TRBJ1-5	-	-	TGCAGCCCCCAGGTGAGGGGAGCTAATCAGCCCCAGCATTTT	CSPQVRGANQPQHF
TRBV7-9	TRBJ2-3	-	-	TGTGCCAGCAACCCTAATGGGAGCCCAGATACGCAGTATTTT	CASNPNGSPDTQYF
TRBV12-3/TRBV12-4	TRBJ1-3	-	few	TGTGCCAGCAGTTTAGCGGCAGGGGGAAACACCATATATTTT	CASSLAAGGNTIYF
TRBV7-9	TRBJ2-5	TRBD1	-	TGTGCCAGCAGCTCTGGAAGGACAGGGGGCGAGGAGACCCAGTACTTC	CASSSGRTGGEETQYF
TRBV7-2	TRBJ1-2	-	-	TGTGCCAGCAGTAGGCCGTTCGGGGGGCGCTGGGGGAACTATGGCTACACCTTC	CASSRPFGGRWGNYGYTF
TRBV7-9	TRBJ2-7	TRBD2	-	TGTGCCAGCAGCCCGCGTTGGCGGGGGACCGAGCAGTACTTC	CASSPRWRGTEQYF
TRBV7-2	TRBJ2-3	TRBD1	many	TGTGCCAGCAGCTTATCCCAGGGGGCCAGCACAGATACGCAGTATTTT	CASSLSQGASTDTQYF
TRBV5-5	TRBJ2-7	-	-	TGTGCCAGCAGCTTACAGATGACAGCCTCCTACGAGCAGTACTTC	CASSLQMTASYEQYF
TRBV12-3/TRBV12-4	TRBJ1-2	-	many	TGTGCCAGCAGTACCTCCATTCGGAGTTACACCTTC	CASSTSIRSYTF
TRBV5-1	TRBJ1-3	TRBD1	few	TGCGCCAGCAGCTTGGGGACAGGGGAGATGGTTGGAAACACCATATATTTT	CASSLGTGEMVGNTIYF
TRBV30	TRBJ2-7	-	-	TGTGCCGCATTCGACAGGAGCTCCTACGAGCAGTACTTC	CAAFDRSSYEQYF
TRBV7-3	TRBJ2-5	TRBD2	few	TGTGCCAGCAGCCCTCCCAGGGCGGCTACTAGCGGGGTTTGGGAGACCCAGTACTTC	CASSPPRAATSGVWETQYF
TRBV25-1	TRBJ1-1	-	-	TGTGCCAGCCACAGGGATTTCGGCACTGAAGCTTTCTTT	CASHRDFGTEAFF
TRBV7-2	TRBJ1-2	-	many	TGTGCCAGCAGCTTTGGGGGAGTCTATGGCTACACCTTC	CASSFGGVYGYTF
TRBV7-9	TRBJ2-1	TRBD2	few	TGTGCCAGCAGCTCAAAGACTAGCGGGGGGTACGGGGTTTGGGATGAGCAGTTCTTC	CASSSKTSGGYGVWDEQFF